This section outlines one T cell receptor beta chain sequence together with its context. The CDR3 consists of 16 residues. The V gene's germline CDR1 is SGHTA and CDR2 FQGNSA. The V segment lost 2 bases and the J segment 0 bases; nucleotides outside the gene matches: 3. This record comes from a study of blood T cell repertoires in COVID-19. Across the study: Italy, Spain and the United States were the sources of the convalescent and acute COVID-19 samples. T cells, B-cell-depleted T cells, or PBMCs provided the cDNA or gDNA that served as material.

Profiling relied on immunoSEQ multiplex PCR, and the TCRdb table lists in-frame clones only, not all of them. The sample yields about 170,000 clones, almost 85% seen once. The source material was peripheral blood. This receptor was taken from a man aged 40-50 years who had recovered from COVID-19. This chain connects TRBV7-2 to TRBJ2-7; the match to TRBD2 covers 11 bases. CDR3 amino acids: CASSLRLAGGSYEQYF. CDR3 DNA: TGTGCCAGCAGCTTAAGGCTAGCGGGGGGCTCCTACGAGCAGTACTTC.